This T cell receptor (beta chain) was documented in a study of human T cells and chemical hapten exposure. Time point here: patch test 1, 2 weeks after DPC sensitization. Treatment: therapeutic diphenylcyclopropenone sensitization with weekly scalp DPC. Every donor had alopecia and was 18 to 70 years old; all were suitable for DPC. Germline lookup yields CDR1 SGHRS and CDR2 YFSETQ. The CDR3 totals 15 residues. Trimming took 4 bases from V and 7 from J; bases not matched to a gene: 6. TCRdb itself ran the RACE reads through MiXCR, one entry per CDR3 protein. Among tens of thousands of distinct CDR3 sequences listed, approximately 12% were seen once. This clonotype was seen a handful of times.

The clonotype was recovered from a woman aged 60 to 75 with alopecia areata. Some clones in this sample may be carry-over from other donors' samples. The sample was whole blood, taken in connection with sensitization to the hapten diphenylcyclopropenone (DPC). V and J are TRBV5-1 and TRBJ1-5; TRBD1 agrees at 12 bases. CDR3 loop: CASSEGQGAYQPQHF. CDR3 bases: TGCGCCAGCAGCGAGGGACAGGGGGCCTACCAGCCCCAGCATTTT.